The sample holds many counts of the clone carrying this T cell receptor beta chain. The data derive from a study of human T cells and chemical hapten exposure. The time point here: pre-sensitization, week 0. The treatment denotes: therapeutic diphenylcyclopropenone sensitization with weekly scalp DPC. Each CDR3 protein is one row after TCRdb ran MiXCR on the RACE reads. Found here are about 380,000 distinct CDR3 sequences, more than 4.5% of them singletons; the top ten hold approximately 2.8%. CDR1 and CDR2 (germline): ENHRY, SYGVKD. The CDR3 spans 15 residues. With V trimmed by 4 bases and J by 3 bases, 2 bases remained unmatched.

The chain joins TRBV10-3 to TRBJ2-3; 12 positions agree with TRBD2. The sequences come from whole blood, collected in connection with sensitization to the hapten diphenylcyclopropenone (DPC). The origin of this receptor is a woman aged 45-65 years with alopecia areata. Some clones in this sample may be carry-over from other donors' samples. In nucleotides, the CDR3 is TGTGCCATCAGTGCGACTAGCGGGGGAACAGATACGCAGTATTTT. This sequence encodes CAISATSGGTDTQYF.